The source of this T cell receptor (beta chain) is a study of blood T cell repertoires in COVID-19. Study in general: T cells, B-cell-depleted T cells, or PBMCs provided the cDNA or gDNA that served as material.

From germline, CDR1 is SQVTM and CDR2 ANQGSEA. Trimming took off 5 bases at V and 4 bases at J, with 12 bases between the two ends. The CDR3 spans 12 residues. As handled by the study authors: Estimation of nucleated cell counts was performed using reference gene primer amplification. Assay used: immunoSEQ multiplex PCR; TCRdb lists only in-frame clones, some missing. V and J calls plus clone size are reproduced from that table; the DNA served to infer D and trimming. The table lists roughly 230,000 clones, 70% to 90% of them singletons, with 5% to 6.5% in the top ten. The chain is built from TRBV29-1 and TRBJ2-7; D might be TRBD2 (5 bases). Sample: peripheral blood. This TCR derives from a man in his fifties or sixties with COVID-19, enrolled during active disease. The CDR3 coding sequence is TGCAGCGTTACAGAGGGTACATACGAGCAGTACTTC. This codes for CSVTEGTYEQYF.